This T cell receptor (beta chain) was sequenced in a study of T cells after yellow fever vaccination. They built TCR cDNA with 5'RACE template switching, a step that put in a universal primer site and UMIs. TCRdb called the 5' RACE reads again in MiXCR, with one record for every CDR3 protein. The sample lists around 350,000 distinct CDR3 sequences; under 14% were seen once. CDR3 size: 17 residues. In germline, CDR1 is LGHNA, CDR2 YSLEER. The J segment lost 6 bases and the V segment lost 1 base, leaving 7 bases of the junction unmatched. The chain has TRBV4-3 and TRBJ2-3; TRBD2 matches 13 bases. This clonotype originated in a man aged 18 to 30 who received the YFV17D yellow fever vaccine. The material was PBMCs, obtained on the day of the first yellow fever vaccination. CDR3 DNA: TGCGCCAGCAGCCAAGGGGGACTAGCGGGGAACGGGGATACGCAGTATTTT. Amino acids: CASSQGGLAGNGDTQYF.